A selection of T cell receptor beta chains follows, all from one sample in a study of identical twins. MiXCR, run by TCRdb on the 5' RACE reads, gives a single entry per CDR3 protein. The data show some 300,000 distinct CDR3 sequences, roughly an eighth seen once. This sample also belongs to another study, concerning yellow fever vaccine responses in identical twins.

Input material: CD8+ T cells sorted from blood. All receptors derive from a woman aged 18-30 years in good health. Each CDR3 is given with its conserved first and last residue. D genes are given only for firm matches. Not every row has a clone size; where given, it reads once, few, many or a size class.

.	15	TRBV3-1	.	TRBJ2-3	CASSPGHRSTDTQYF	TGTGCCAGCAGTCCCGGACACCGTAGCACAGATACGCAGTATTTT
.	14	TRBV5-8	.	TRBJ2-7	CASSPAFTGDEQYF	TGTGCCAGCAGCCCGGCATTTACGGGGGACGAGCAGTACTTC
.	15	TRBV28	.	TRBJ2-3	CASSLFGRDTDTQYF	TGTGCCAGCAGTCTCTTCGGGCGGGACACAGATACGCAGTATTTT
few	19	TRBV11-2	.	TRBJ2-2	CASSLDELGFSPNTGELFF	TGTGCCAGCAGCTTAGATGAACTAGGGTTCTCACCGAACACCGGGGAGCTGTTTTTT
few	14	TRBV7-9	.	TRBJ2-5	CASSLEGSGETQYF	TGTGCCAGCAGCCTAGAAGGCAGCGGGGAGACCCAGTACTTC
.	16	TRBV13	TRBD2	TRBJ2-1	CASSYSGLAGGGEQFF	TGTGCCAGCAGCTATTCCGGACTAGCGGGGGGTGGTGAGCAGTTCTTC
few	15	TRBV4-1	.	TRBJ1-5	CASSQIGVGNQPQHF	TGCGCCAGCAGCCAAATCGGGGTGGGTAATCAGCCCCAGCATTTT
few	15	TRBV2	TRBD1	TRBJ1-5	CASSAGTGYRQPQHF	TGTGCCAGCAGTGCCGGGACAGGGTATCGTCAGCCCCAGCATTTT
.	15	TRBV7-9	.	TRBJ2-5	CASSTLRDSQETQYF	TGTGCCAGCAGCACACTGCGGGACTCCCAAGAGACCCAGTACTTC
few	15	TRBV24-1	.	TRBJ2-7	CATSDPDSGSAEQYF	TGTGCCACCAGTGACCCCGACAGTGGGTCTGCCGAGCAGTACTTC
many	14	TRBV5-1	.	TRBJ2-1	CASSPMTMGGEQFF	TGCGCCAGCAGCCCCATGACCATGGGGGGAGAGCAGTTCTTC
.	16	TRBV6-4	.	TRBJ2-2	CASSDSFSGNTGELFF	TGTGCCAGCAGTGACTCTTTTAGCGGGAACACCGGGGAGCTGTTTTTT
many	14	TRBV4-1	TRBD1	TRBJ1-2	CASRSTGNSYGYTF	TGCGCCAGCAGGTCGACAGGGAATAGCTATGGCTACACCTTC
.	14	TRBV7-9	.	TRBJ2-7	CASSLVSGVYEQYF	TGTGCCAGCAGCTTAGTTTCAGGGGTGTACGAGCAGTACTTC
.	14	TRBV28	.	TRBJ1-1	CASSLTYTDREAFF	TGTGCCAGCAGTCTAACCTATACAGACAGGGAAGCTTTCTTT
.	14	TRBV4-1	TRBD1	TRBJ2-3	CASSQATGSDTQYF	TGCGCCAGCAGCCAAGCGACAGGGTCAGATACGCAGTATTTT
few	14	TRBV7-9	.	TRBJ1-1	CASSLEDMNTEAFF	TGTGCCAGCAGCCTCGAAGATATGAACACTGAAGCTTTCTTT
.	17	TRBV4-1	TRBD2	TRBJ2-1	CASSQESGGSIYNEQFF	TGCGCCAGCAGCCAAGAGTCGGGCGGGAGTATCTACAATGAGCAGTTCTTC
few	16	TRBV4-2	TRBD2	TRBJ2-3	CASSQTPGGGTDTQYF	TGTGCCAGCAGCCAAACGCCGGGAGGGGGGACAGATACGCAGTATTTT
.	15	TRBV7-8	TRBD1	TRBJ2-2	CASSQDRGSSGELFF	TGTGCCAGCAGCCAAGACAGGGGTTCTTCCGGGGAGCTGTTTTTT
few	16	TRBV25-1	TRBD2	TRBJ2-1	CASSEYWGTSENEQFF	TGTGCCAGCAGTGAATACTGGGGGACTAGTGAGAATGAGCAGTTCTTC
few	15	TRBV3-1	.	TRBJ2-1	CASSQDDDGYNEQFF	TGTGCCAGCAGCCAAGACGATGACGGCTACAATGAGCAGTTCTTC
.	16	TRBV2	TRBD2	TRBJ2-1	CASSESGAGGVNEQFF	TGTGCCAGCAGTGAATCGGGCGCGGGAGGGGTCAATGAGCAGTTCTTC
.	14	TRBV9	.	TRBJ2-5	CASSVGGFQETQYF	TGTGCCAGCAGCGTAGGCGGATTCCAAGAGACCCAGTACTTC
.	13	TRBV7-6	.	TRBJ2-3	CASSLFGPDTQYF	TGTGCCAGCAGCTTATTCGGCCCAGATACGCAGTATTTT
.	19	TRBV7-6	TRBD2	TRBJ2-3	CASSLRGLAGDLSTDTQYF	TGTGCCAGCAGCTTAAGAGGACTAGCGGGGGACTTAAGCACAGATACGCAGTATTTT
.	16	TRBV13	.	TRBJ2-3	CASSDRGGSTTDTQYF	TGTGCCAGCAGCGATAGGGGGGGGTCTACCACAGATACGCAGTATTTT
few	12	TRBV3-1	.	TRBJ2-5	CASSHSQETQYF	TGTGCCAGCAGCCATTCCCAAGAGACCCAGTACTTC
few	14	TRBV4-2	TRBD1	TRBJ2-2	CASTGQGMAGELFF	TGTGCCAGCACCGGACAGGGTATGGCCGGGGAGCTGTTTTTT
.	16	TRBV28	TRBD1	TRBJ1-5	CASSSPDRGLHQPQHF	TGTGCCAGCAGTTCCCCGGACAGGGGGCTTCATCAGCCCCAGCATTTT